This T cell receptor beta chain was sequenced for a study of T cells in Graves' hyperthyroidism and ophthalmopathy. Exclusion of a patient resulted from uncontrolled infection, other autoimmune disease, pregnancy or lactation. Diagnosis relied on clinical symptoms, serum thyroxine and TRAb, thyroid ultrasound and orbital computed tomography. Study outcomes and limitations: Blood also held most thyroid clonotypes expanded beyond 0.001.

Amplification of TCR beta CDR3 regions used RNA as the template. In the first-round RT-PCR of the TCR CDR3, the HTBI primer set was used. TCRdb called the multiplex PCR reads again in MiXCR, with one record for every CDR3 protein. The data hold around 490,000 distinct CDR3 sequences, with 15% to 20% observed a single time. A note on this clonotype: No antigen is known for it.

Germline V gene data show CDR1 as SGHDT and CDR2 as YYEEEE. The CDR3 extends over 14 amino acids. V was pared by 0 bases and J by 4 bases, with 10 bases between. The sequence was collected from a man aged 35 to 55 with Graves' ophthalmopathy. This chain connects TRBV5-6 to TRBJ1-2; possibly TRBD1 for D (5 bases). The specimen sequenced was blood. The DNA for the CDR3 is TGTGCCAGCAGCTTGGTTGACAGATCCTATGGCTACACCTTC. It specifies CASSLVDRSYGYTF. The entire variable domain, with the rest obtained from reference TRBV5-6 and TRBJ1-2, is as follows: DAGVTQSPTHLIKTRGQQVTLRCSPKSGHDTVSWYQQALGQGPQFIFQYYEEEERQRGNFPDRFSGHQFPNYSSELNVNALLLGDSALYLCASSLVDRSYGYTFGSGTRLTVV.